This T cell receptor (beta chain) comes out of a study of shared clonotypes between healthy human individuals. The study enrolled healthy HIV-negative adults without recent acute infections or vaccinations as donors. Study-level points and caveats: The four-donor shared clonotypes exceeded non-shared clonotypes in generation probability, with non-shared ones scoring lower. Naive subsets, compared against memory subsets, generally had larger estimated richness values.

This clone was found once. Its target is unknown. The CDR3 is 16 residues long. V lost 4 bases, J lost 4 bases, and 7 bases stayed unmatched. Germline V gives CDR1 MNHEY, CDR2 SVGAGI. Sequencing used immunoSEQ multiplex PCR; TCRdb keeps in-frame clones, though not all of them. The sample lists around 2.3 million clones; almost 96% were seen once. The sequencing sample was made of naive CD4+ T cells sorted from blood. The subset is: CD45RA+ positively selected. The chain is built from TRBV6-5 and TRBJ1-1; 12 bases fit TRBD1. This TCR was sampled from a man younger than 35 in good health. This chain's CDR3 is CASSSGTGGWVTEAFF. In DNA form, the CDR3 reads TGTGCCAGCAGTTCCGGGACAGGGGGCTGGGTCACTGAAGCTTTCTTT.